Each of the 18 T cell receptor beta chains below was sequenced from the same sample in a study of shared clonotypes between healthy human individuals. Using immunoSEQ multiplex PCR, the repertoire was profiled, and TCRdb retains in-frame clones only, with some absent. Among about 1.1 million clones, approximately 78% were seen once, and the ten largest hold approximately 0.56%. The sequencing input was memory CD4+ T cells from PBMCs. Described subset: CD45RA-negative fraction. The receptors were gathered from a man aged 18 to 29 in good health. Some clones in this sample may be carry-over from other donors' samples.

The rearrangement uses TRBV28 and TRBJ1-2; D call uncertain. This CDR3 is 15 amino acids long. The germline V and J ends were trimmed by 6 bases and 4 bases, with 18 bases remaining between them. Germline V gives CDR1 MDHEN, CDR2 SYDVKM. In nucleotides, the CDR3 is TGTGCCAGCAGCTCGTCTAAGAGGCTGGTCTATGGCTACACCTTC. It is translated as CASSSSKRLVYGYTF.

V gene TRBV18 combines with J gene TRBJ2-7; perhaps TRBD2 as D (5 bases). The CDR3 runs to 16 residues. Germline values: CDR1 KGHSH, CDR2 LQKENI. V lost 3 bases to trimming and J lost 4 bases, with 19 bases between them. The CDR3 loop is CASSPSGKTEWYEQYF. Written as DNA, the CDR3 is TGTGCCAGCTCACCCTCCGGGAAGACCGAATGGTACGAGCAGTACTTC.

V usage is TRBV28 and J usage is TRBJ1-2; perhaps TRBD1 as D (5 bases). Germline CDR1 MDHEN, CDR2 SYDVKM. V dropped 3 bases and J dropped 6 bases, with 8 bases sitting between them. This CDR3 has 12 residues. For the CDR3, the DNA is TGTGCCAGCAGTTTTGGGGGTCATGGCTACACCTTC. Protein product: CASSFGGHGYTF.

A single count supports this clone. The chain uses TRBV2 and TRBJ1-6; TRBD1 aligns across 9 bases. The trim removed 7 bases at V and 7 bases at J, leaving 5 bases unmatched. Per the germline V gene, CDR1 is SNHLY and CDR2 is FYNNEI. The CDR3 is 14 amino acids. In nucleotides, the CDR3 is TGTGCCAGCACCCTGACAGGGGGGAATTCACCCCTCCACTTT. Translated, it gives CASTLTGGNSPLHF.

The rearrangement links TRBV28 to TRBJ1-1; D may be TRBD1 (5 bases). The germline V gene has CDR1 MDHEN and CDR2 SYDVKM. The V end was cut by 3 bases, the J end by 2 bases, with 19 bases between. The CDR3 consists of 17 residues. This chain's CDR3 is CASSFTPRVVLNTEAFF. The CDR3, as DNA: TGTGCCAGCAGTTTTACCCCCAGGGTTGTTTTAAACACTGAAGCTTTCTTT.

Many counts were recorded for this clone. The chain recombines TRBV10-3 with TRBJ2-1, with D uncertain. The V gene's germline CDR1 is ENHRY and CDR2 SYGVKD. V lost 2 bases and J 3 bases, leaving 14 bases between the germline ends. This CDR3 comprises 16 residues. Here the CDR3 DNA reads TGTGCCATCAGTGAGGGTGTAGGGAATGGCTACAATGAGCAGTTCTTC. The encoded protein is CAISEGVGNGYNEQFF.

The chain couples TRBV29-1 to TRBJ1-1; D uncertain. From germline, CDR1 is SQVTM and CDR2 ANQGSEA. V lost 3 bases and J 5 bases, leaving 7 bases between the germline ends. The CDR3 consists of 11 residues. For the CDR3, the DNA is TGCAGCGTTGATCGGCAAACTGAAGCTTTCTTT. Translated, it gives CSVDRQTEAFF.

This clone is a singleton in its sample. The sample holds other DNA sequences that translate to the same CDR3. The chain uses TRBV30 and TRBJ2-1, with D possibly matching TRBD2 (6 bases). From germline, CDR1 is GTSNPN and CDR2 SVGIG (reference sequence). The length of the CDR3 is 14 residues. Trimming cost V 0 bases and J 2 bases, with 8 bases left between them. As DNA, the CDR3 is TGTGCCTGGAGTGTAGGCGGGACCTACAATGAGCAGTTCTTC. Translated, it gives CAWSVGGTYNEQFF.

The V call is TRBV18, the J call TRBJ2-3, with TRBD2 as a possible D gene (5 bases). Germline V gene lookup returns CDR1 KGHSH and CDR2 LQKENI. V lost 6 bases, J lost 5 bases, and 12 bases lay in between. The length of the CDR3 is 13 residues. CDR3 in DNA: TGTGCCAGCTCCCGGGATCTTGGAGATACGCAGTATTTT. It specifies CASSRDLGDTQYF.

The chain combines TRBV21-1 with TRBJ1-2. TRBV21-1 is a known pseudogene. The CDR3 extends over 16 amino acids. The CDR3: CASSYTVGGGRRGYTF. In DNA form, the CDR3 reads TGTGCCAGCAGCTACACCGTAGGCGGCGGTAGAAGGGGCTACACCTTC.

The V and J genes are TRBV11-2 and TRBJ2-7; 8 bases agree with TRBD2. V was pared by 1 base and J by 2 bases, with 10 bases of the junction left unmatched. This CDR3 region has 17 residues. Germline CDR1 SGHAT, CDR2 FQNNGV. CDR3 sequence reads: CASSLVGGAGAPYEQYF. The CDR3 DNA sequence: TGTGCCAGCAGCTTAGTGGGGGGAGCGGGAGCTCCCTACGAGCAGTACTTC.

Note on this clone: This CDR3 is also generated by other DNA sequences in the sample. Written as DNA, the CDR3 is TGTGCCAGTCGACAGGGCTACGAGCAGTACTTC. Translated: CASRQGYEQYF. The chain recombines TRBV2 with TRBJ2-7; 7 bases are a match to TRBD1. Germline-derived CDR1 and CDR2 are SNHLY and FYNNEI. V dropped 9 bases and J dropped 3; count of bases not matched to a gene: 2. This CDR3 comprises 11 residues.

A word on this clone: One end of the junction does not line up with germline, which may come from a read error. The chain couples TRBV28 to TRBJ2-5, with TRBD1 matching over 10 bases. In germline, CDR1 is MDHEN, CDR2 SYDVKM. This CDR3 has 16 amino acids. In DNA, the CDR3 is TGTGCCAGCAGTGTCGGGACAGGGGCTCTCCAAGGGACCCAGTACTTC. It yields the protein CASSVGTGALQGTQYF.

The chain has TRBV28 and TRBJ2-5; 12 nucleotides align to TRBD2. The CDR3 totals 16 residues. Germline values: CDR1 MDHEN, CDR2 SYDVKM. The trim removed 2 bases at V and 4 bases at J, leaving 5 bases unmatched. CDR3 region: CASSLQLAGGGETQYF. The CDR3 nucleotides are TGTGCCAGCAGTTTACAGCTAGCGGGAGGGGGAGAGACCCAGTACTTC.

The rearrangement joins TRBV28 to TRBJ2-5; D uncertain. Trimming removed 6 bases at V and 0 bases at J, with 11 bases between. The CDR3 is 14 residues long. Germline V gives CDR1 MDHEN, CDR2 SYDVKM. The CDR3 DNA sequence: TGTGCCAGCAGACCAGGCATGTACCAAGAGACCCAGTACTTC. Residues: CASRPGMYQETQYF.

This clone was counted a single time. The V gene is TRBV6-1, the J gene TRBJ2-7, with 7 bases matching TRBD2. Germline assignment: CDR1 MNHNS and CDR2 SASEGT. V gave up 7 bases and J gave up 2 bases; unmatched junction bases: 5. This CDR3 has 13 amino acids. The CDR3 region has the DNA TGTGCCAGCACGACTAGCCCAGCCTACGAGCAGTACTTC. It yields the protein CASTTSPAYEQYF.

This chain uses TRBV18 with TRBJ2-5; D is possibly TRBD1 or TRBD2 (5 bases each). V was pared by 2 bases and J by 2 bases, with 12 bases between. The CDR3 is 15 residues long. Per germline, CDR1 KGHSH and CDR2 LQKENI. CDR3 bases: TGTGCCAGCTCACCAGGGGCAGGGAGTCAAGAGACCCAGTACTTC. Protein: CASSPGAGSQETQYF.

V is TRBV9 and J is TRBJ2-3; 9 nucleotides align to TRBD2. J gave up 1 base and V 4 bases, and 13 bases lay outside the gene matches. The germline V gene has CDR1 SGDLS and CDR2 YYNGEE. CDR3 length: 18 residues. The CDR3 DNA reads as TGTGCCAGCAGCCCCTTCGCGGGAGGGAGGGGAGGCACAGATACGCAGTATTTT. Its translation is CASSPFAGGRGGTDTQYF.